This TCR beta chain was recovered during a study of post-analysis software for immune sequencing data. Study as a whole: Clinical courses comprised relapsing-remitting, secondary progressive and progressive-relapsing multiple sclerosis.

As concerns this clonotype: Its antigen remains unknown.

Germline CDR1 SGHVS, CDR2 FNYEAQ. V was cut by 4 bases and J by 0 bases, with 17 bases left in between. The CDR3 length is 17 residues. Study-level results: Five TRBV segments, TRBV5-6, TRBV5-1 and TRBV20-1 among them, were found more frequent in patients than controls.

Unique molecular identifiers tagged the TCR beta cDNA libraries. TCRdb ran MiXCR on the PCR reads and lists one entry per CDR3 protein. The sample holds roughly 800,000 distinct CDR3 sequences, about 45% seen once. What was sequenced was blood. The clonotype originates from a girl aged 5 to 17 with multiple sclerosis. This chain links TRBV7-6 with TRBJ2-3; D might be TRBD2 (6 bases). The CDR3 sequence is CASSSSRDSRSTDTQYF. CDR3 nucleotide sequence: TGTGCCAGCAGCTCCTCCCGGGACTCTCGAAGCACAGATACGCAGTATTTT.